This T cell receptor beta chain was captured by sequencing in a study of early T cells in non-severe SARS-CoV-2 infection (dated by TCRdb to the early 2020s). Regarding the complete study: Because TCR sequencing relied on bulk RNA taken from unsorted whole blood, pairing of alpha and beta chains was not possible.

This clonotype was seen repeatedly, ten times or more. Its recognized antigen is unknown. The input lacks base qualities; no much larger clone sits a single base away. The protocol used for the library was 5' RACE. These reads were obtained on a NextSeq 500. The TCR library protocol attached unique molecular identifiers to individual cDNA molecules to correct for sequencing error and PCR bias. Both TCR alpha and beta chains were sequenced, and tight co-correlation was observed between alpha and beta sequence abundances in each sample. On the authors' methods: V gene, J gene and CDR3 annotation of TCR sequences was performed with Decombinator V4. Expanded TCRs were defined as changing significantly between any two time points under a Poisson model with p below 0.0001. TCR abundances were normalised to the total number of TCRs sequenced in each sample and reported as counts per million. MAIT TCRs were defined by TRAV1-2 paired with TRAJ12, TRAJ20 or TRAJ33, and iNKT TCRs by TRAV10 paired with TRAJ18. VDJdb, accessed on 1 November 2021, was searched for TCRs annotated for CMV, EBV and SARS-CoV-2, and TCRs annotated for more than one antigen were excluded. In TCRdb, the public reads were trimmed at Q25 with fastp and aligned with MiXCR, with productive beta chains retained. Every distinct CDR3 protein forms one entry, paired with its most common genes and DNA. The V and J calls here are based on TCRdb, not the publication. This sample holds under 70,000 distinct CDR3 sequences; 11% were observed only once. Of the sample, approximately 4.2% is held by the ten largest clones.

The investigation overall reported the following: Matching against VDJdb was skewed toward anti-spike CD8 responses, likely underestimated virus-specific expansions, and missed private and CD4 specificities.

From cysteine to phenylalanine, the CDR3 is 15 amino acids long. This entry keeps only the CDR3 DNA: 45 bases, framed from base 1. CDR1 and CDR2, looked up from the germline V gene, are MGHRA and YSYEKL. A distance of 13 bases separates the germline ends of V and J, which lose 4 bases and 4 bases respectively. This was a case-control study nested in a cohort of healthcare workers in London, UK, who had nasopharyngeal swab PCR tests and blood samples taken every week. Between 23 and 31 March 2020, the week of the UK lockdown, healthcare workers were enrolled and then followed up weekly for as long as 16 weeks.

This sequence uses TRBV4-1 and TRBJ2-2; the D gene may be TRBD1 or TRBD2, since each aligns over 5 bases. This TCR came from an adult who was a healthcare worker with PCR-confirmed SARS-CoV-2 infection or an uninfected control (not recorded which). The specimen was whole blood. The CDR3 protein sequence reads: CASSRGYGGTGELFF. At the DNA level, the sequence is TGCGCCAGCAGCCGAGGATATGGGGGCACCGGGGAGCTGTTTTTT.